These 14 T cell receptor beta chains were all obtained from the same sample, sequenced in a study of T cell changes during pregnancy in multiple sclerosis. The data were produced by immunoSEQ multiplex PCR, yet TCRdb's version contains in-frame clones alone and is incomplete. The table lists over 75,000 clones, 92% of them singletons. Sample: peripheral blood, taken in the first trimester of pregnancy. The receptors were sampled from a female donor with multiple sclerosis, enrolled in a pregnancy study.

This chain links TRBV21-1 with TRBJ1-5; the D call of TRBD1 is as the table states it, not checked on the DNA. TRBV21-1 is a pseudogene segment. The CDR3 is made up of 14 amino acids. The CDR3 loop is CARRDRGRGQPQHF. In DNA form, the CDR3 reads TGTGCCAGACGTGACAGGGGGCGCGGTCAGCCCCAGCATTTT.

The rearrangement joins TRBV5-1 to TRBJ2-3; weak D call: TRBD2 (6 bases). Germline assignment: CDR1 SGHRS and CDR2 YFSETQ. Trimming took off 0 bases at V and 6 bases at J, with 17 bases between the two ends. The CDR3 length is 16 residues. The CDR3, as DNA: TGCGCCAGCAGCTTGGATCTGGGCGGGGTAGGGGATACGCAGTATTTT. Its translation is CASSLDLGGVGDTQYF.

The chain recombines TRBV28 with TRBJ1-2; TRBD1 might be the D (5 bases). The germline gives CDR1 MDHEN, CDR2 SYDVKM. CDR3 length equals 12 residues. V dropped 7 bases and J dropped 4 bases, with 10 bases sitting between them. The CDR3 DNA sequence: TGTGCCAGCAAGGGGTCAGTCTATGGCTACACCTTC. This gives the protein CASKGSVYGYTF.

V and J are TRBV4-1 and TRBJ2-7, with D unclear. Per the germline V gene, CDR1 is MGHRA and CDR2 is YSYEKL. The CDR3 is made up of 13 amino acids. Trimming removed 1 base at V and 3 bases at J, with 7 bases between. CDR3 in amino acids: CASSQARSYEQYF. The CDR3 nucleotides read TGCGCCAGCAGCCAAGCTAGGAGCTACGAGCAGTACTTC.

This chain links TRBV6-6 with TRBJ2-4, with a possible D match to TRBD1 (6 bases). V lost 6 bases to trimming and J lost 3 bases, with 15 bases between them. The CDR3 totals 15 residues. Germline V lookup: CDR1 MNHNY, CDR2 SVGAGI (reference sequence). CDR3 DNA sequence: TGTGCCAGCAGCCCCCGGACAGATTTCAAAAACATTCAGTACTTC. It yields the protein CASSPRTDFKNIQYF.

V is TRBV27 and J is TRBJ2-7; D might be TRBD1 (7 bases). The CDR3 covers 14 residues. V was trimmed by 5 bases and J by 2 bases, leaving 13 bases between them. CDR1 MNHEY and CDR2 SMNVEV come from the germline V gene (reference sequence). The CDR3: CASSAGQFAYEQYF. The CDR3 coding sequence is TGTGCCAGCAGTGCGGGACAGTTCGCCTACGAGCAGTACTTC.

This chain uses TRBV5-4 with TRBJ2-1; D is perhaps TRBD2 (6 bases). Per the germline V gene, CDR1 is SGHNT and CDR2 is YYREEE (reference sequence). Trimming stripped 1 base from V and 7 bases from J, with 12 bases between. The CDR3 loop spans 14 amino acids. CDR3 residues: CASSLREFRNEQFF. CDR3 in DNA: TGTGCCAGCAGCTTGCGGGAGTTCAGGAATGAGCAGTTCTTC. The whole variable domain, filled in from reference TRBV5-4 and TRBJ2-1, reads ETGVTQSPTHLIKTRGQQVTLRCSSQSGHNTVSWYQQALGQGPQFIFQYYREEENGRGNFPPRFSGLQFPNYSSELNVNALELDDSALYLCASSLREFRNEQFFGPGTRLTVL.

The chain carries TRBV5-1 and TRBJ2-7; 8 bases match TRBD1. The germline V gene has CDR1 SGHRS and CDR2 YFSETQ. The CDR3 is 17 residues long. V shed 0 bases and J 4 bases; nucleotides not matched to a gene: 12. CDR3 sequence reads: CASSLGSGGALGYEQYF. The CDR3 nucleotides read TGCGCCAGCAGCTTGGGGTCAGGGGGCGCCTTAGGGTACGAGCAGTACTTC.

The V gene is TRBV2, the J gene TRBJ2-7, with 7 bases aligning to TRBD1. V shed 4 bases and J 2 bases; nucleotides not matched to a gene: 17. This CDR3 region has 18 residues. Looked up from germline, CDR1 is SNHLY and CDR2 is FYNNEI. The CDR3 DNA sequence: TGTGCCAGCAGTGTCCCTCCGACCGGGACAGTGGTTACCTACGAGCAGTACTTC. Translating it yields CASSVPPTGTVVTYEQYF.

The V gene is TRBV4-1, the J gene TRBJ2-7, with D maybe TRBD2 (5 bases). The V and J ends lost 1 base and 4 bases respectively, with 14 bases between them. Per the germline V gene, CDR1 is MGHRA and CDR2 is YSYEKL. This CDR3 is 15 amino acids long. The CDR3 DNA follows: TGCGCCAGCAGCCAAGTTGGCCAAGGAGGTTACGAGCAGTACTTC. Its translation is CASSQVGQGGYEQYF.

The chain joins TRBV29-1 to TRBJ2-1; D perhaps matches TRBD1 (5 bases). The ends were cut back, 6 bases at V and 0 bases at J, with 9 bases in the middle. Germline V CDR1 and CDR2: SQVTM, ANQGSEA. The CDR3 covers 13 residues. The CDR3 loop reads CSVDTSSYNEQFF. For the CDR3, the DNA is TGCAGCGTGGACACGAGCTCCTACAATGAGCAGTTCTTC.

CDR3 sequence reads: CASSHLPPRGPNTGELFF. In nucleotides, the CDR3 is TGTGCCAGCAGCCACCTCCCCCCGCGGGGGCCCAACACCGGGGAGCTGTTTTTT. The V gene is TRBV14, the J gene TRBJ2-2; TRBD2 might be the D (7 bases). Germline V gene data show CDR1 as SGHDN and CDR2 as FVKESK. The CDR3 is 18 amino acids. V was clipped by 3 bases and J by 2 bases, with 19 bases between them. Looking up the rest from reference TRBV14 and TRBJ2-2 gives the full variable domain: EAGVTQFPSHSVIEKGQTVTLRCDPISGHDNLYWYRRVMGKEIKFLLHFVKESKQDESGMPNNRFLAERTGGTYSTLKVQPAELEDSGVYFCASSHLPPRGPNTGELFFGEGSRLTVL.

The V call is TRBV30, the J call TRBJ2-3; a weak D match, TRBD1 (5 bases). The CDR3 is 13 amino acids. Germline V gene lookup returns CDR1 GTSNPN and CDR2 SVGIG (reference sequence). With 0 bases removed from V and 3 bases from J, the gap between germline ends came to 7 bases. CDR3: CAWSVKGTDTQYF. In nucleotides, the CDR3 is TGTGCCTGGAGTGTAAAGGGGACAGATACGCAGTATTTT.

With respect to this clone: Its ends do not fully match the called genes, so a read error is possible. The chain combines TRBV28 with TRBJ2-7; TRBD1 matches 8 bases. Germline CDR1 is MDHEN and CDR2 is SYDVKM. The CDR3 sequence is 12 residues long. The CDR3 loop reads CASSEPGQVLFF. The CDR3 DNA sequence: TGTGCCAGCAGTGAACCGGGACAGGTACTTTTCTTC.